The next 19 T cell receptor beta chains were all read from a single sample in a study of blood T cell repertoires in COVID-19. Sequencing was performed with immunoSEQ multiplex PCR; in TCRdb, only in-frame clones are kept and a portion is missing. The sample consists of 300,000 to 450,000 clones, around 87% of them appearing once. The material sequenced was peripheral blood. All receptors derive from a woman in her fifties or sixties with COVID-19, enrolled during active disease.

The chain carries TRBV27 and TRBJ2-3, with 10 bases that match TRBD1. This CDR3 has 18 amino acids. Germline V gene sequence: CDR1 MNHEY, CDR2 SMNVEV (reference sequence). With V trimmed by 4 bases and J by 0 bases, 10 bases remained unmatched. The CDR3 nucleotides read TGTGCCAGCAGTTCGCGACAGGGGGCTTACTCTAGCACAGATACGCAGTATTTT. It codes for CASSSRQGAYSSTDTQYF.

The chain couples TRBV15 to TRBJ1-6, with a possible D match to TRBD1 (5 bases). Trimming took 0 bases from V and 10 from J, leaving 10 bases between them. The germline gives CDR1 LNHNV, CDR2 YYDKDF (reference sequence). This CDR3 contains 14 residues. This CDR3 is CATSRDRDRSPLHF. CDR3 nucleotides: TGTGCCACCAGCAGAGACAGGGATCGGTCACCCCTCCACTTT. Looking up the rest from reference TRBV15 and TRBJ1-6 gives the full variable domain: DAMVIQNPRYQVTQFGKPVTLSCSQTLNHNVMYWYQQKSSQAPKLLFHYYDKDFNNEADTPDNFQSRRPNTSFCFLDIRSPGLGDTAMYLCATSRDRDRSPLHFGNGTRLTVT.

The CDR3 DNA reads TGTGCCAGCAGCCTCTCGACTAGCGGGGGTACCGGGGAGCTGTTTTTT. It encodes CASSLSTSGGTGELFF. The chain couples TRBV7-3 to TRBJ2-2; TRBD2 aligns across 12 bases. This CDR3 has 16 amino acids. V shed 5 bases, J shed 5 bases, and the junction held 6 bases outside the gene matches. CDR1 SGHTA and CDR2 FQGTGA come from the germline V gene.

This clone has a single count. This CDR3 is CASSLRASGDSSYEQYF. Here the CDR3 DNA reads TGTGCCAGCAGCTTGCGGGCTAGCGGGGACAGCTCCTACGAGCAGTACTTC. The chain recombines TRBV5-6 with TRBJ2-7, with 9 bases aligning to TRBD2. Germline V gene lookup returns CDR1 SGHDT and CDR2 YYEEEE. The CDR3 covers 17 residues. V gave up 1 base and J gave up 0 bases; unmatched junction bases: 8.

The V call is TRBV7-8, the J call TRBJ1-5; 12 bases agree with TRBD1. Germline V lookup: CDR1 SGHVS, CDR2 FQNEAQ. J was trimmed by 6 bases and V by 8 bases; bases with no gene match: 11. The length of the CDR3 is 16 residues. The CDR3 coding sequence is TGTGCCAGCTCCGGGACAGGGGGCGCGAGGCCTCAGCCCCAGCATTTT. Translation gives CASSGTGGARPQPQHF.

Note on this clone: A junction boundary mismatches the germline segment, possibly from a read error. The chain combines TRBV7-7 with TRBJ2-7; 11 bases are a match to TRBD2. This CDR3 comprises 12 residues. Looked up from germline, CDR1 is SSHAT and CDR2 is FNYEAQ (reference sequence). The CDR3 nucleotides read TGTGCTAGCAGAGGGACTAGCGGCGAGCAGTACTTC. It encodes CASRGTSGEQYF.

The chain employs TRBV18 and TRBJ2-1, with TRBD2 matching over 10 bases. This CDR3 region has 14 residues. Looked up from germline, CDR1 is KGHSH and CDR2 is LQKENI. The junction had 4 bases not matched to a gene; V was cut back by 6 bases and J by 5 bases. The DNA of the CDR3 is TGTGCCAGCTCTAAAGCGGGGGGGGACAATGAGCAGTTCTTC. Translated, it gives CASSKAGGDNEQFF.

This chain connects TRBV6-5 to TRBJ1-1, with D maybe TRBD1 (5 bases). CDR1 is MNHEY, CDR2 SVGAGI, per germline. The CDR3 consists of 13 residues. V lost 6 bases to trimming and J lost 6 bases, with 14 bases between them. The CDR3 region is CASSDFGGAEAFF. CDR3 DNA sequence: TGTGCCAGCAGCGACTTTGGGGGGGCTGAAGCTTTCTTT.

J is TRBJ2-5 and V is TRBV24-1, with D maybe TRBD1 (5 bases). The V and J ends lost 0 bases and 3 bases respectively, with 13 bases between them. This CDR3 has 16 residues. Germline V gene lookup returns CDR1 KGHDR and CDR2 SFDVKD. The CDR3 coding sequence is TGTGCCACCAGTGATTTGCTAGAGGCAGGGAAAGAGACCCAGTACTTC. It encodes CATSDLLEAGKETQYF.

The table lists this clone with a count of one. The V gene is TRBV7-9, the J gene TRBJ2-7, with 8 bases lining up with TRBD1. CDR3 length: 12 residues. After removal of 5 bases from V and 3 bases from J, the junction contained 0 bases not matched to a gene. Germline V gene lookup returns CDR1 SEHNR and CDR2 FQNEAQ (reference sequence). CDR3 sequence reads: CASSDRGYEQYF. The CDR3 bases are TGTGCCAGCAGCGACAGGGGCTACGAGCAGTACTTC. Variable domain in full (rest from reference TRBV7-9 and TRBJ2-7): DTGVSQNPRHKITKRGQNVTFRCDPISEHNRLYWYRQTLGQGPEFLTYFQNEAQLEKSRLLSDRFSAERPKGSFSTLEIQRTEQGDSAMYLCASSDRGYEQYFGPGTRLTVT.

The chain has TRBV4-1 and TRBJ2-5; 9 bases are shared with TRBD2. The CDR3 has 14 residues. CDR1 MGHRA and CDR2 YSYEKL come from the germline V gene. The ends lost 2 bases at V and 5 bases at J; junction bases unmatched: 3. The CDR3: CASSQLAGWETQYF. The CDR3 DNA sequence: TGCGCCAGCAGCCAACTAGCGGGGTGGGAGACCCAGTACTTC.

V usage is TRBV10-1 and J usage is TRBJ1-2, with TRBD1 matching 7 bases. Germline V gene sequence: CDR1 WNHNN, CDR2 SYGVQD (reference sequence). The CDR3 is 15 residues long. V was pared by 6 bases and J by 6 bases, with 13 bases of the junction left unmatched. The CDR3 bases are TGCGCCAGCAGGCGCCGGAGGGGGCTATTGGATGGCTACACCTTC. This sequence encodes CASRRRRGLLDGYTF.

This clone has just one count. This chain uses TRBV21-1 with TRBJ1-6; the table's D call of TRBD1 was not tested on the DNA. TRBV21-1 is a recognized pseudogene. The CDR3 totals 14 residues. CDR3 sequence: CASSKPDRGSPLHF. DNA of the CDR3: TGTGCCAGCAGCAAACCGGACAGGGGATCACCCCTCCACTTT.

The V and J genes are TRBV3-1 (or the pseudogene TRBV3-2) and TRBJ2-7, with a tentative D call TRBD2 (7 bases). Trimming shortened V by 4 bases and J by 1 base, and 17 bases separated the two germline ends. The CDR3 is 16 residues long. Germline assignment: CDR1 LGHDT and CDR2 YNNKEL (reference sequence). As DNA, the CDR3 is TGTGCCAGCAGCCTAGGGGGGGCTTCCCCGTCCTACGAGCAGTACTTC. This translates into CASSLGGASPSYEQYF.

This chain connects TRBV7-9 to TRBJ1-5; unclear D gene. The germline CDR1 and CDR2 sequences are SEHNR and FQNEAQ (reference sequence). Trimming removed 4 bases at V and 10 bases at J, with 14 bases between. The length of the CDR3 is 13 residues. DNA for the CDR3: TGTGCCAGCAGCTCGGGTGGCGGGGATCCCCAGCATTTT. It is translated as CASSSGGGDPQHF.

This chain links TRBV24-1 with TRBJ2-7; D ambiguous. The CDR3 spans 12 residues. CDR1 and CDR2 from the germline V gene are KGHDR and SFDVKD. V lost 4 bases and J lost 0, with 3 bases in between. CDR3 sequence: CATSDHSYEQYF. CDR3 in DNA: TGTGCCACCAGTGACCACTCCTACGAGCAGTACTTC.

This chain uses TRBV4-1 with TRBJ1-5; no reliable D call. The CDR3 totals 14 residues. CDR1 is MGHRA and CDR2 is YSYEKL in the germline V gene. V was clipped by 4 bases and J by 6 bases, with 13 bases between them. The CDR3 region has the DNA TGCGCCAGCAGCCTAGTCTCTCGGGGTCAGCCCCAGCATTTT. Its protein product is CASSLVSRGQPQHF.

V gene TRBV5-1 combines with J gene TRBJ1-6, with D uncertain. Trimming took off 1 base at V and 8 bases at J, with 13 bases between the two ends. The germline V gene encodes CDR1 SGHRS and CDR2 YFSETQ. The CDR3 length is 15 residues. The CDR3 region is CASSLTVIRDSPLHF. CDR3 in DNA: TGCGCCAGCAGCTTGACCGTGATTAGAGATTCACCCCTCCACTTT.

This sequence joins TRBV9 and TRBJ1-3, with 9 bases that match TRBD1. Germline V gene lookup returns CDR1 SGDLS and CDR2 YYNGEE. CDR3 length: 17 residues. V shed 4 bases and J 3 bases; nucleotides not matched to a gene: 11. The CDR3 reads CASSSHRGQSGGNTIYF. The CDR3 DNA is TGTGCCAGCAGCTCTCACAGGGGGCAGTCAGGTGGAAACACCATATATTTT.